These 8 T cell receptor beta chains were all obtained from the same sample, sequenced in a study of shared clonotypes between healthy human individuals. Profiling relied on immunoSEQ multiplex PCR, and the TCRdb table lists in-frame clones only, not all of them. The sample yields about 600,000 clones, roughly 79% seen once. What was sequenced was PBMCs. The source of these receptors is a woman aged 40 to 49 in good health. Some clones in this sample may be carry-over from other donors' samples.

This clone appeared a few times. The J gene is TRBJ1-5, the V gene TRBV29-1, with a tentative D call TRBD1 (5 bases). The V gene lost 4 bases and the J gene lost 5 bases, with 12 bases spanning the gap. The CDR3 has 13 amino acids. CDR1 is SQVTM and CDR2 is ANQGSEA in the germline V gene. CDR3 bases: TGCAGCGTTGTCCAGGGAGAGGATCAGCCCCAGCATTTT. Its translation is CSVVQGEDQPQHF.

The rearrangement uses TRBV5-1 and TRBJ2-3; tentatively, D is TRBD1 (6 bases). Germline assignment: CDR1 SGHRS and CDR2 YFSETQ. This CDR3 comprises 15 residues. Trimming removed 2 bases at V and 0 bases at J, with 10 bases between. The DNA for the CDR3 is TGCGCCAGCAGCTTTCTGGGGACAAGCACAGATACGCAGTATTTT. This gives the protein CASSFLGTSTDTQYF.

V and J are TRBV7-2 and TRBJ2-7, with D perhaps TRBD2 (6 bases). CDR1 is SGHTA, CDR2 FQGNSA, per germline. V gave up 2 bases and J gave up 7 bases, with 12 bases separating them. The CDR3 consists of 13 residues. The CDR3 spells CASSLWRGEEQYF. In DNA form, the CDR3 reads TGTGCCAGCAGCTTATGGCGGGGAGAAGAGCAGTACTTC.

V is TRBV6-1 and J is TRBJ2-2, with D uncertain. The CDR3 contains 15 residues. The germline V gene has CDR1 MNHNS and CDR2 SASEGT. V lost 6 bases and J 8 bases, leaving 19 bases between the germline ends. In nucleotides, the CDR3 is TGTGCCAGCAGCGAAATGACCCGATTACCAGGGGAGCTGTTTTTT. Its translation is CASSEMTRLPGELFF.

V is TRBV4-3 and J is TRBJ2-5; tentative D call: TRBD1 (6 bases). Gene TRBJ2-7 matches the end of the DNA better, so the J call may be wrong. There are 15 residues in the CDR3. Germline V gene sequence: CDR1 LGHNA, CDR2 YSLEER. CDR3 sequence: CASSQGHRAVYEQYF. Written as DNA, the CDR3 is TGCGCCAGCAGCCAAGGCCACAGGGCCGTCTACGAGCAGTACTTC.

CDR3 residues: CASSRVDRDPSYEQYF. The CDR3 DNA reads TGTGCCAGCAGCCGAGTCGACAGGGATCCCTCCTACGAGCAGTACTTC. V gene TRBV7-9 combines with J gene TRBJ2-5, with 7 bases fitting TRBD1. The J call may be faulty, since TRBJ2-7 better matches the DNA end. Germline V gene data show CDR1 as SEHNR and CDR2 as FQNEAQ (reference sequence). The CDR3 has 16 amino acids.

As to this clone: Given a far larger clone just one base away, this is likely a sequencing read error. This CDR3 is also generated by other DNA sequences in the sample. J is TRBJ1-5 and V is TRBV5-8; D is unclear. The CDR3 totals 15 residues. Looked up from germline, CDR1 is SGHTS and CDR2 is YDEGEE. The CDR3: CASSLGTWSNQPQHF. The CDR3 DNA is TGTGCCAGCAGCTTGGGGACCTGGAGCAATCAGCCCCAGCATTTC.

CDR3: CASSLRDRRNNEQFF. CDR3 sequence (DNA): TGTGCCAGCAGCTTAAGGGACAGGAGAAACAATGAGCAGTTCTTC. The V call is TRBV7-8, the J call TRBJ2-1; 8 positions agree with TRBD1. CDR3 length: 15 residues. The germline V gene encodes CDR1 SGHVS and CDR2 FQNEAQ. V gave up 2 bases and J gave up 5 bases; unmatched junction bases: 5.